This T cell receptor (beta chain) was sequenced in a study of cytomegalovirus exposure and HLA in healthy donors. Study conclusions and caveats: Some TCR beta chains (roughly 160 of them) were listed as cytomegalovirus-associated. With high specificity and sensitivity, the classifier reportedly diagnosed cytomegalovirus status. TCR beta V- and J-gene trimming, according to a later analysis, was linked to a missense DCLRE1C variant.

This clone was seen more than once but under ten times. Its antigen is currently unknown. The junction and the germline gene differ at one end; a read error may be behind it. The germline V gene has CDR1 SGHTS and CDR2 YDEGEE. This CDR3 is built from 16 residues. Primers: 60 Vbeta forward and 13 Jbeta reverse. The data were produced by immunoSEQ multiplex PCR, yet TCRdb's version contains in-frame clones alone and is incomplete. This table holds about 160,000 clones, 83% found once. The gene calls are TRBV5-8 and TRBJ2-7, with TRBD1 as a possible D gene (5 bases). The sequence came from a man aged 50-60 years in good health and CMV-seropositive. The sample consisted of PBMCs. CDR3 bases: TGTGCCAGCAGCTTGCTTCGGACACCGTACTCCCACGAGCAGTACTTC. Protein product: CASSLLRTPYSHEQYF.